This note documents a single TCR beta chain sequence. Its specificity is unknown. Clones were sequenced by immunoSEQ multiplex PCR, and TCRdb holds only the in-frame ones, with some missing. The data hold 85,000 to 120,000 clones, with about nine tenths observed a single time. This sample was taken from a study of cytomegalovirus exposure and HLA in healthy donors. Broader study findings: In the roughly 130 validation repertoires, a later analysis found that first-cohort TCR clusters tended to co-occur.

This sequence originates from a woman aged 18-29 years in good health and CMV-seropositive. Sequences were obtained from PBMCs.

This chain's CDR3 is CASSTGLAGGQETQYF. Here the CDR3 DNA reads TGTGCCAGCAGCACCGGACTAGCGGGGGGGCAAGAGACCCAGTACTTC. The rearrangement links TRBV7-9 to TRBJ2-5; 15 bases agree with TRBD2. The V gene end was trimmed by 5 bases and the J gene end by 2 bases; junction bases not matched to a gene: 3. The CDR3 runs to 16 residues. Germline CDR1 is SEHNR and CDR2 is FQNEAQ (reference sequence). The whole variable domain, filled in from reference TRBV7-9 and TRBJ2-5, reads DTGVSQNPRHKITKRGQNVTFRCDPISEHNRLYWYRQTLGQGPEFLTYFQNEAQLEKSRLLSDRFSAERPKGSFSTLEIQRTEQGDSAMYLCASSTGLAGGQETQYFGPGTRLLVL.